One and the same sample provided the 30 T cell receptor beta chains below, sequenced in a study of CD8 T cells in Susac syndrome. An input of 0.5 to 1 ug of RNA was subjected to reverse transcription using random hexamers. In TCRdb, the immunoSEQ multiplex PCR reads were re-called with MiXCR into one record per CDR3 protein. The profile shows 400,000 or so distinct CDR3 sequences, 85% of them singletons. The specimen sequenced was CD8+ T cells from PBMCs. These receptors were taken from a human donor with multiple sclerosis.

The rearrangement links TRBV14 to TRBJ2-1; D gene ambiguous. Trimming cost V 4 bases and J 0 bases, with 10 bases left between them. Germline loops: CDR1 SGHDN, CDR2 FVKESK. The CDR3 totals 15 residues. The DNA for the CDR3 is TGTGCCAGCAGCCCAGACATCGGCTCCTACAATGAGCAGTTCTTC. This codes for CASSPDIGSYNEQFF.

This clonotype has just one count. This chain joins TRBV11-2 and TRBJ1-6; D is possibly TRBD1 (5 bases). The CDR3 loop spans 16 amino acids. Germline CDR1 and CDR2: SGHAT and FQNNGV. Trimming cost V 6 bases and J 7 bases, with 19 bases left between them. As DNA, the CDR3 is TGTGCCAGCAGGACGATAAGGGACGGAATAAATTCACCCCTCCACTTT. This codes for CASRTIRDGINSPLHF.

The J gene is TRBJ2-7, the V gene TRBV27, with 13 bases that match TRBD2. The CDR3 is made up of 17 amino acids. From germline, CDR1 is MNHEY and CDR2 SMNVEV (reference sequence). With V trimmed by 3 bases and J by 2 bases, 7 bases remained unmatched. The DNA of the CDR3 is TGTGCCAGCAGTTTTCGGACTAGCGGGAGTCTTGCCTACGAGCAGTACTTC. The encoded protein is CASSFRTSGSLAYEQYF.

The CDR3: CASSLWGETQYF. The CDR3 DNA sequence: TGTGCCAGCAGTTTATGGGGGGAGACCCAGTACTTC. The chain couples TRBV28 to TRBJ2-5; no clear D gene. The V end lost 0 bases, the J end lost 5 bases, and 4 bases lay between the germline ends. Germline lookup yields CDR1 MDHEN and CDR2 SYDVKM. The CDR3 contains 12 residues.

A single count supports this clonotype. This sequence joins TRBV30 and TRBJ1-1; D is perhaps TRBD1 (5 bases). This CDR3 comprises 15 residues. Germline loops: CDR1 GTSNPN, CDR2 SVGIG (reference sequence). V dropped 2 bases and J dropped 3 bases, with 16 bases sitting between them. The CDR3 sequence: CAWSFLAGPHTEAFF. For the CDR3, the DNA is TGTGCCTGGAGTTTCTTAGCAGGGCCCCACACTGAAGCTTTCTTT. The full variable domain, rest sourced from reference TRBV30 and TRBJ1-1, is SQTIHQWPATLVQPVGSPLSLECTVEGTSNPNLYWYRQAAGRGLQLLFYSVGIGQISSEVPQNLSASRPQDRQFILSSKKLLLSDSGFYLCAWSFLAGPHTEAFFGQGTRLTVV.

V is TRBV27 and J is TRBJ2-1; D is possibly TRBD1 or TRBD2 (6 bases each). V was cut by 6 bases and J by 4 bases, with 10 bases left in between. The CDR3 length is 13 residues. The germline CDR1 and CDR2 sequences are MNHEY and SMNVEV (reference sequence). The CDR3 sequence: CASRGGGYNEQFF. The CDR3 DNA is TGTGCCAGCAGGGGGGGCGGTTACAATGAGCAGTTCTTC.

J is TRBJ2-5 and V is TRBV2, with D possibly being TRBD2 (6 bases). Trimming stripped 6 bases from V and 6 bases from J, with 11 bases between. The germline gives CDR1 SNHLY, CDR2 FYNNEI. The CDR3 spans 12 residues. The CDR3 DNA sequence: TGTGCCAGCAGCGGACTAAACCAGACCCAGTACTTC. It specifies CASSGLNQTQYF.

This clonotype was seen once. The chain recombines TRBV11-1 with TRBJ2-1, with D uncertain. The CDR3 is 14 residues long. Between the trimmed V and J ends, which lost 3 bases and 8 bases, there was a span of 14 bases. Looked up from germline, CDR1 is SGHAT and CDR2 is FQDESV (reference sequence). CDR3 sequence reads: CASSFYLTGDEQFF. Here the CDR3 DNA reads TGTGCCAGCAGCTTTTACCTGACGGGCGATGAGCAGTTCTTC.

V gene TRBV2 combines with J gene TRBJ1-5; D is ambiguous. Trimming removed 4 bases from V and 4 bases from J, with 8 bases in between. The CDR3 totals 13 residues. Per germline, CDR1 SNHLY and CDR2 FYNNEI. CDR3 residues: CASSGWANQPQHF. The CDR3 nucleotides read TGTGCCAGCAGTGGGTGGGCGAATCAGCCCCAGCATTTT.

The rearrangement links TRBV12-3 or TRBV12-4 to TRBJ2-1; D perhaps matches TRBD2 (5 bases). The CDR3 has 12 amino acids. Trimming removed 6 bases at V and 7 bases at J, with 10 bases between. As DNA, the CDR3 is TGTGCCAGCAGCCAAGGACTGAATGAGCAGTTCTTC. Translating gives CASSQGLNEQFF.

The J gene is TRBJ2-3, the V gene TRBV5-1; D possibly corresponds to TRBD1 (5 bases). Germline lookup yields CDR1 SGHRS and CDR2 YFSETQ. CDR3 size: 15 residues. The V gene lost 6 bases and the J gene lost 4 bases, with 18 bases spanning the gap. CDR3 nucleotide sequence: TGCGCCAGCACCCGGACAACTGGTCGGGCAGATACGCAGTATTTT. Protein sequence: CASTRTTGRADTQYF.

This clonotype was counted a few times. The rearrangement links TRBV27 to TRBJ2-7; D gene unclear. This CDR3 contains 13 residues. CDR1 and CDR2 (germline): MNHEY, SMNVEV (reference sequence). V was cut by 4 bases and J by 2 bases, with 9 bases left in between. The chain's CDR3 is CASSSGLTYEQYF. DNA of the CDR3: TGTGCCAGCAGTTCGGGCCTAACCTACGAGCAGTACTTC.

The chain employs TRBV27 and TRBJ2-1, with 8 bases identical to TRBD2. CDR1 is MNHEY and CDR2 is SMNVEV in the germline V gene (reference sequence). With 4 bases clipped from V and 7 bases from J, the junction kept 6 bases outside the gene matches. The CDR3 is 14 amino acids. The DNA of the CDR3 is TGTGCCAGCAGTTCGGGAGCGGGAGTAAATGAGCAGTTCTTC. Encoded protein: CASSSGAGVNEQFF.

The rearrangement links TRBV12-3 or TRBV12-4 to TRBJ1-2; D call uncertain. The CDR3 is 14 residues long. The V end lost 3 bases, the J end lost 2 bases, and 10 bases lay between the germline ends. CDR3 residues: CASSLWGGNYGYTF. CDR3 nucleotides: TGTGCCAGCAGTTTGTGGGGAGGCAACTATGGCTACACCTTC.

This clonotype was counted between two and nine times. CDR3 amino acids: CASSPIMGANVLTF. CDR3 coding DNA: TGTGCCAGCAGCCCCATTATGGGGGCCAACGTCCTGACTTTC. J is TRBJ2-6 and V is TRBV6-1; D is ambiguous. This CDR3 has 14 residues. V lost 6 bases to trimming and J lost 4 bases, with 10 bases between them. Germline V lookup: CDR1 MNHNS, CDR2 SASEGT.

The chain joins TRBV5-1 to TRBJ2-7; 10 nucleotides match TRBD2. V lost 4 bases to trimming and J lost 5 bases; unmatched junction nucleotides: 21. This CDR3 spans 19 amino acids. Germline-derived CDR1 and CDR2 are SGHRS and YFSETQ. The CDR3 sequence is CASSPKPPILAGVLNEQYF. CDR3 nucleotides: TGCGCCAGCAGCCCAAAACCTCCTATTCTAGCGGGAGTTCTGAACGAGCAGTACTTC.

V usage is TRBV20-1 and J usage is TRBJ1-5, with 12 bases that match TRBD1. Trimming cost V 6 bases and J 6 bases; bases outside gene matches: 6. The V gene's germline CDR1 is DFQATT and CDR2 SNEGSKA (reference sequence). CDR3 length equals 14 residues. The CDR3 protein is CSARPGQGAQPQHF. The DNA of the CDR3 is TGCAGTGCCCGGCCGGGACAGGGGGCTCAGCCCCAGCATTTT.

The rearrangement links TRBV20-1 to TRBJ1-3, with TRBD1 matching over 7 bases. Germline V CDR1 and CDR2: DFQATT, SNEGSKA (reference sequence). This CDR3 contains 13 residues. The V gene end was trimmed by 5 bases and the J gene end by 0 bases; junction bases not matched to a gene: 1. The CDR3 region has the DNA TGCAGTGCTTGGGACAGCTCTGGAAACACCATATATTTT. It yields the protein CSAWDSSGNTIYF.

The chain recombines TRBV11-3 with TRBJ2-2, with no clear D. CDR3 size: 14 residues. Trimming pared 5 bases from V and 4 bases from J, leaving 11 bases between. CDR1 is SGHNT, CDR2 YENEEA, per germline. CDR3 in DNA: TGTGCCAGCAGCCCCCGAGCGCGCACCGGGGAGCTGTTTTTT. Protein product: CASSPRARTGELFF. Full variable domain (remainder filled in from reference TRBV11-3 and TRBJ2-2): EAGVVQSPRYKIIEKKQPVAFWCNPISGHNTLYWYLQNLGQGPELLIRYENEEAVDDSQLPKDRFSAERLKGVDSTLKIQPAELGDSAVYLCASSPRARTGELFFGEGSRLTVL.

V gene TRBV29-1 combines with J gene TRBJ1-1; 9 bases are a match to TRBD1. V was clipped by 4 bases and J by 0 bases; unmatched bases: 12. Germline CDR1 is SQVTM and CDR2 is ANQGSEA. The CDR3 is 17 amino acids. CDR3 protein: CSVGGYRGPSMNTEAFF. The CDR3, as DNA: TGCAGCGTTGGAGGGTACAGGGGGCCCTCTATGAACACTGAAGCTTTCTTT.

The genes are TRBV30 and TRBJ2-3; 8 nucleotides agree with TRBD1. The CDR3 length is 14 residues. Germline-derived CDR1 and CDR2 are GTSNPN and SVGIG (reference sequence). V shed 2 bases, J shed 3 bases, and the junction held 4 bases outside the gene matches. CDR3 residues: CAWSNTGGTDTQYF. The CDR3 DNA reads as TGTGCCTGGAGTAACACAGGGGGAACAGATACGCAGTATTTT.

The chain joins TRBV5-6 to TRBJ2-1; possibly TRBD1 for D (5 bases). Trimming removed 4 bases from V and 3 bases from J, with 11 bases in between. The CDR3 runs to 14 residues. Germline V lookup: CDR1 SGHDT, CDR2 YYEEEE. CDR3 amino acids: CASSPQGYYNEQFF. CDR3 coding DNA: TGTGCCAGCAGCCCGCAGGGTTACTACAATGAGCAGTTCTTC.

The CDR3 bases are TGTGCCAGCAGCTTAGGCCTTTACAGGGGTAACTATGGCTACACCTTC. Protein sequence: CASSLGLYRGNYGYTF. V gene TRBV7-2 combines with J gene TRBJ1-2; 7 bases align to TRBD1. The germline V gene encodes CDR1 SGHTA and CDR2 FQGNSA. Trimming removed 1 base from V and 1 base from J; junction bases left unmatched: 6. This CDR3 is 16 amino acids long.

The chain combines TRBV6-5 with TRBJ1-2; a weak D match, TRBD1 (5 bases). The germline CDR1 and CDR2 sequences are MNHEY and SVGAGI. The CDR3 consists of 13 residues. Trimming cost V 2 bases and J 6 bases, with 10 bases left between them. CDR3 region: CASSYGGLDGYTF. DNA for the CDR3: TGTGCCAGCAGTTACGGGGGTCTTGATGGCTACACCTTC.

This rearrangement joins TRBV6-4 to TRBJ2-2, with D unresolved. CDR1 is MRHNA and CDR2 is SNTAGT in the germline V gene. V lost 3 bases and J lost 2, with 13 bases in between. The CDR3 is made up of 16 amino acids. CDR3 nucleotides: TGTGCCAGCAGTGAGTCAGTATCCCGTAACACCGGGGAGCTGTTTTTT. Protein product: CASSESVSRNTGELFF.

This chain connects TRBV27 to TRBJ2-1; TRBD1 agrees at 8 bases. The germline V gene has CDR1 MNHEY and CDR2 SMNVEV (reference sequence). Unmatched junction bases numbered 7, after V lost 6 bases and J lost 3 bases. This CDR3 is 15 amino acids long. CDR3 DNA sequence: TGTGCCAGCAGGAATCAGGGGGCTAGCTACAATGAGCAGTTCTTC. This sequence encodes CASRNQGASYNEQFF.

The chain employs TRBV15 and TRBJ1-1; D remains unclear. The germline gives CDR1 LNHNV, CDR2 YYDKDF (reference sequence). V was pared by 1 base and J by 5 bases, with 8 bases between. The CDR3 consists of 13 residues. CDR3 DNA sequence: TGTGCCACCAGCAGAGTTAGGAATACTGAAGCTTTCTTT. It translates to CATSRVRNTEAFF.

The chain links TRBV4-1 to TRBJ2-7, with 8 bases aligning to TRBD2. V was pared by 1 base and J by 3 bases, with 5 bases of the junction left unmatched. The CDR3 length is 15 residues. Germline-derived CDR1 and CDR2 are MGHRA and YSYEKL. The CDR3 DNA follows: TGCGCCAGCAGCCAAGGGGTAGCGGGGTTCTACGAGCAGTACTTC. It is translated as CASSQGVAGFYEQYF.

V usage is TRBV3-1 and J usage is TRBJ2-1, with 16 bases matching TRBD2. After removal of 4 bases from V and 8 bases from J, the junction contained 5 bases not matched to a gene. The CDR3 consists of 16 residues. Germline loops: CDR1 LGHDT, CDR2 YNNKEL (reference sequence). CDR3 bases: TGTGCCAGCAGCCCCGGGACTAGCGGGGGGGCCGATGAGCAGTTCTTC. It translates to CASSPGTSGGADEQFF.

This clonotype has just one count. V and J are TRBV7-8 and TRBJ2-1; D may be TRBD2 (5 bases). Trimming took off 1 base at V and 6 bases at J, with 13 bases between the two ends. Germline V lookup: CDR1 SGHVS, CDR2 FQNEAQ. This CDR3 is 15 amino acids long. The CDR3: CASSLDSPRGNEQFF. CDR3 DNA: TGTGCCAGCAGCTTAGACTCCCCCCGGGGCAATGAGCAGTTCTTC.